A single sample gave rise to the 8 T cell receptor beta chains below, sequenced in a study of regulatory T cells in long-lasting Graves disease listed by TCRdb under 2021. The sample's time point label is to be understood as: newly diagnosed GD, antithyroid drugs for less than 3 months. For both TCR sequencing and RNA sequencing, RNA was extracted from PBMCs using TRIzol. Library creation used multiplex PCR. The sample was run on an Illumina HiSeq 4000. TCR beta libraries were built with iRepertoire HTBI primers and Arm-PCR amplification of CDR3 regions. TCRdb redid the processing of the public reads, applying fastp at Q25 and MiXCR, and retained in-frame beta chains. Rows with a matching CDR3 protein are joined into one entry that keeps the most common DNA and genes. The sample table shows under 400,000 distinct CDR3 sequences, and 15% to 20% are seen once. The ten largest account for roughly 29% of the sample.

The sample also formed part of further work on T cells in Graves' hyperthyroidism and ophthalmopathy.

Here the sequenced sample was peripheral blood mononuclear cells (PBMCs), taken at new diagnosis, from a patient treated with antithyroid drugs. These receptors were taken from a man in his forties with Graves disease. Donor details come from another sample of the same person, matched by shared clones.

Points on this clonotype: Lacking the conserved final phenylalanine or tryptophan, this CDR3 likely reflects a read error. The chain carries TRBV5-1 and TRBJ1-4; 7 positions match TRBD1. CDR1 and CDR2 from the germline V gene are SGHRS and YFSETQ. There are 15 residues in the CDR3. Losses at the gene ends were 0 bases for V and 8 bases for J; bases not matched to a gene: 7. This CDR3 reads CASSLVTGSGEKLFL. In nucleotides, the CDR3 is TGCGCCAGCAGCTTGGTGACAGGGTCGGGAGAAAAACTGTTTCTT.

The rearrangement links TRBV7-2 to TRBJ2-2; D gene uncertain. CDR1 is SGHTA, CDR2 FQGNSA, per germline. This CDR3 region has 17 residues. The V and J ends lost 1 base and 6 bases respectively, with 18 bases between them. CDR3 DNA: TGTGCCAGCAGCTTAGTGGTGTCTCAGGCGGTGGCCGGGGAGCTGTTTTTT. The encoded protein is CASSLVVSQAVAGELFF.

The V gene is TRBV5-5, the J gene TRBJ1-2; maybe TRBD1 (5 bases). Germline CDR1 reads SGHKS; CDR2 reads YYEKEE (reference sequence). The CDR3 has 13 amino acids. The V and J ends lost 5 bases and 6 bases respectively, with 14 bases between them. DNA for the CDR3: TGTGCCAGCAGTCTCACGGGAGGGGATGGCTACACCTTC. Amino acids: CASSLTGGDGYTF.

This clonotype was seen only a few times. The gene calls are TRBV29-1 and TRBJ2-7; 8 nucleotides align to TRBD1. Trimming cost V 5 bases and J 2 bases; bases outside gene matches: 8. Germline V gene data show CDR1 as SQVTM and CDR2 as ANQGSEA. The CDR3 covers 14 residues. The CDR3: CSVTSRQGPYEQYF. CDR3 bases: TGCAGCGTTACGTCCCGACAGGGGCCCTACGAGCAGTACTTC.

Ten or more counts support this clonotype. V gene TRBV27 combines with J gene TRBJ2-7; 7 bases line up with TRBD1. This CDR3 contains 14 residues. The junction had 13 bases not matched to a gene; V was cut back by 6 bases and J by 8 bases. Germline assignment: CDR1 MNHEY and CDR2 SMNVEV (reference sequence). In DNA form, the CDR3 reads TGTGCCAGCAGAACCCGGGACAGTCCTACGAAGCAGTACTTC. It translates to CASRTRDSPTKQYF.

This clonotype appeared many times. The genes are TRBV6-1 and TRBJ1-5; D is uncertain. CDR3 length: 15 residues. The V and J ends lost 5 bases and 3 bases respectively, with 14 bases between them. Per germline, CDR1 MNHNS and CDR2 SASEGT. CDR3 amino acids: CASSPTRGDNQPQHF. The CDR3 DNA sequence: TGTGCCAGCAGTCCAACCCGGGGTGACAATCAGCCCCAGCATTTT.

This clonotype has ten or more counts. The J gene is TRBJ1-6, the V gene TRBV2; 8 bases are a match to TRBD1. Losses at the gene ends were 3 bases for V and 6 bases for J; bases not matched to a gene: 4. The CDR3 runs 15 residues. Germline CDR1 reads SNHLY; CDR2 reads FYNNEI. CDR3 residues: CASSDGQGGNSPLHF. CDR3 nucleotide sequence: TGTGCCAGCAGTGATGGACAGGGTGGTAATTCACCCCTCCACTTT.

This clonotype was detected a few times. The chain combines TRBV7-9 with TRBJ2-1; possibly TRBD1 for D (6 bases). V was clipped by 4 bases and J by 2 bases, with 9 bases between them. CDR3 length equals 14 residues. Germline CDR1 and CDR2: SEHNR and FQNEAQ (reference sequence). The CDR3 nucleotides read TGTGCCAGCAGCTCCCAGGGGACCTACAATGAGCAGTTCTTC. It specifies CASSSQGTYNEQFF.